The 27 T cell receptor beta chains given below trace back to one sample, sequenced in a study of blood T cell repertoires in COVID-19. Sequencing was performed with immunoSEQ multiplex PCR; in TCRdb, only in-frame clones are kept and a portion is missing. The data contain 200,000 to 250,000 clones, roughly 81% of them singletons. Material: peripheral blood. The receptors here all came from a woman older than 75 with COVID-19, enrolled during active disease.

This clone was recorded once. The chain joins TRBV7-9 to TRBJ2-7; 8 positions agree with TRBD1. With V trimmed by 5 bases and J by 1 base, 4 bases remained unmatched. The CDR3 extends over 14 amino acids. The germline gives CDR1 SEHNR, CDR2 FQNEAQ (reference sequence). The CDR3 loop is CASSDRGMSYEQYF. In DNA, the CDR3 is TGTGCCAGCAGCGACAGGGGTATGTCCTACGAGCAGTACTTC.

The chain carries TRBV18 and TRBJ2-3; a possible D gene is TRBD1 (5 bases). V dropped 0 bases and J dropped 5 bases, with 12 bases sitting between them. This CDR3 comprises 15 residues. The germline V gene has CDR1 KGHSH and CDR2 LQKENI. The CDR3 DNA follows: TGTGCCAGCTCACCACCTGCCCAGGGAATAGATACGCAGTATTTT. As protein: CASSPPAQGIDTQYF.

The chain combines TRBV5-6 with TRBJ2-6, with 13 bases lining up with TRBD2. V was pared by 4 bases and J by 1 base, with 5 bases of the junction left unmatched. The length of the CDR3 is 18 residues. Germline CDR1 reads SGHDT; CDR2 reads YYEEEE. Here the CDR3 reads CASSPGLAGISGANVLTF. In nucleotides, the CDR3 is TGTGCCAGCAGCCCGGGACTAGCGGGAATTTCTGGGGCCAACGTCCTGACTTTC.

This chain joins TRBV25-1 and TRBJ1-5; 7 nucleotides match TRBD1. V dropped 10 bases and J dropped 11; count of bases not matched to a gene: 14. The CDR3 runs to 13 residues. CDR1 MGHDK and CDR2 SYGVNS come from the germline V gene. This CDR3 is CATKQGPVLTQHF. In nucleotides, the CDR3 is TGTGCCACCAAACAGGGGCCTGTATTAACCCAGCATTTT.

This clone has a single count. Here the CDR3 DNA reads TGTGCCATCAGTGAGCGGTCAGGACTAGCGGGGGGAAGCACAGATACGCAGTATTTT. Its protein is CAISERSGLAGGSTDTQYF. The chain combines TRBV10-3 with TRBJ2-3; 14 positions agree with TRBD2. Germline V gene lookup returns CDR1 ENHRY and CDR2 SYGVKD. V was clipped by 2 bases and J by 0 bases; unmatched bases: 7. The CDR3 loop spans 19 amino acids.

The rearrangement joins TRBV28 to TRBJ2-5; the D gene is possibly TRBD2 (6 bases). Germline CDR1 and CDR2: MDHEN and SYDVKM. V lost 3 bases and J lost 4, with 9 bases in between. The CDR3 has 13 residues. The CDR3 DNA is TGTGCCAGCAGTTTGGGGGGATTAGAGACCCAGTACTTC. Translated: CASSLGGLETQYF.

The chain employs TRBV19 and TRBJ1-5; TRBD1 aligns across 7 bases. The CDR3 loop spans 16 amino acids. The germline V gene encodes CDR1 LNHDA and CDR2 SQIVND (reference sequence). J gave up 9 bases and V 5 bases, and 16 bases lay outside the gene matches. CDR3 sequence (DNA): TGTGCCAGTAGTGCTCCCGGGACAGCCCCCGGGCGGCCCCAGCATTTT. Residues: CASSAPGTAPGRPQHF.

The chain couples TRBV5-1 to TRBJ2-5; D not certain. Germline V gene lookup returns CDR1 SGHRS and CDR2 YFSETQ. V shed 7 bases and J shed 5 bases, with 12 bases lying between them. The CDR3 length is 12 residues. CDR3 nucleotide sequence: TGCGCCAGCCGAGATCTGAGGGAGACCCAGTACTTC. This encodes CASRDLRETQYF.

The rearrangement joins TRBV5-4 to TRBJ2-2, with D tentatively TRBD2 (5 bases). The CDR3 contains 14 residues. The V end was cut by 5 bases, the J end by 1 base, with 9 bases between. The V gene's germline CDR1 is SGHNT and CDR2 YYREEE (reference sequence). CDR3 in amino acids: CASSRDGNTGELFF. CDR3 sequence (DNA): TGTGCCAGCAGTCGGGATGGGAACACCGGGGAGCTGTTTTTT.

J is TRBJ1-5 and V is TRBV5-1; D possibly corresponds to TRBD1 (5 bases). Looked up from germline, CDR1 is SGHRS and CDR2 is YFSETQ. The V gene lost 4 bases and the J gene lost 0 bases, with 11 bases spanning the gap. The CDR3 extends over 15 amino acids. This CDR3 is CASSAGLDSNQPQHF. The CDR3 nucleotides read TGCGCCAGCAGCGCGGGACTGGATAGCAATCAGCCCCAGCATTTT.

V gene TRBV30 combines with J gene TRBJ1-1; D ambiguous. Germline V lookup: CDR1 GTSNPN, CDR2 SVGIG (reference sequence). V lost 2 bases to trimming and J lost 10 bases, with 11 bases between them. The length of the CDR3 is 11 residues. The CDR3 DNA sequence: TGTGCCTGGAGTCAGGAAATTGGAGCTTTCTTT. Amino acid sequence: CAWSQEIGAFF.

The chain couples TRBV5-1 to TRBJ1-2, with D unclear. Germline CDR1 is SGHRS and CDR2 is YFSETQ. The V gene lost 4 bases and the J gene lost 4 bases, with 11 bases spanning the gap. The CDR3 spans 13 residues. CDR3 DNA: TGCGCCAGCAGCCCGGAGGGCCTCTATGGCTACACCTTC. Amino acid sequence: CASSPEGLYGYTF.

The chain employs TRBV5-4 and TRBJ2-2; no definite D call. Deletions cut 2 bases from V and 0 bases from J, with 8 bases between. Germline CDR1 and CDR2: SGHNT and YYREEE (reference sequence). The CDR3 loop spans 15 amino acids. In nucleotides, the CDR3 is TGTGCCAGCAGCTTAGAACAGTCGAACACCGGGGAGCTGTTTTTT. Protein: CASSLEQSNTGELFF.

This sequence joins TRBV7-6 and TRBJ2-7; TRBD1 matches 12 bases. The CDR3 totals 14 residues. Per germline, CDR1 SGHVS and CDR2 FNYEAQ. With 5 bases clipped from V and 5 bases from J, the junction kept 4 bases outside the gene matches. CDR3 bases: TGTGCCAGCAGCATCGGGACAGGGGGCGACGAGCAGTACTTC. It is translated as CASSIGTGGDEQYF.

This chain joins TRBV9 and TRBJ1-1; TRBD1 aligns across 7 bases. The CDR3 consists of 15 residues. Trimming removed 4 bases from V and 1 base from J; junction bases left unmatched: 7. Germline CDR1 SGDLS, CDR2 YYNGEE. CDR3 bases: TGTGCCAGCAGCCCCCGGACAGGATGGAACACTGAAGCTTTCTTT. As protein: CASSPRTGWNTEAFF.

The CDR3 DNA reads TGCGCCAGCAGCTTGAGGCCGGGAGGGGGTACAGATACGCAGTATTTT. This sequence encodes CASSLRPGGGTDTQYF. The J gene is TRBJ2-3, the V gene TRBV5-1; 8 bases line up with TRBD2. Germline CDR1 SGHRS, CDR2 YFSETQ. V gave up 1 base and J gave up 3 bases; unmatched junction bases: 7. The CDR3 totals 16 residues.

The chain uses TRBV15 and TRBJ1-4; the D gene is possibly TRBD1 (5 bases). This CDR3 is built from 16 residues. The V and J ends lost 4 bases and 4 bases respectively, with 16 bases between them. Germline V CDR1 and CDR2: LNHNV, YYDKDF (reference sequence). Written as DNA, the CDR3 is TGTGCCACCAGCACTGCCTCCCGGGACTTTAATGAAAAACTGTTTTTT. Amino acid sequence: CATSTASRDFNEKLFF.

The chain recombines TRBV7-9 with TRBJ1-1; 10 positions match TRBD1. After removal of 5 bases from V and 0 bases from J, the junction contained 9 bases not matched to a gene. CDR1 and CDR2 from the germline V gene are SEHNR and FQNEAQ (reference sequence). The CDR3 contains 17 residues. DNA for the CDR3: TGTGCCAGCAGCCACCCCGACAGGGGGCCCGTGAACACTGAAGCTTTCTTT. It yields the protein CASSHPDRGPVNTEAFF.

The chain is built from TRBV29-1 and TRBJ2-1; TRBD2 matches at 7 bases. V was pared by 0 bases and J by 5 bases, with 7 bases of the junction left unmatched. Germline V lookup: CDR1 SQVTM, CDR2 ANQGSEA. The CDR3 consists of 15 residues. The CDR3: CSVEDWEGGDNEQFF. The CDR3 coding sequence is TGCAGCGTTGAAGATTGGGAGGGAGGGGACAATGAGCAGTTCTTC.

The chain carries TRBV5-8 and TRBJ1-2; 7 nucleotides line up with TRBD1. The CDR3 contains 15 residues. V lost 2 bases to trimming and J lost 4 bases; unmatched junction nucleotides: 8. Germline loops: CDR1 SGHTS, CDR2 YDEGEE. CDR3 coding DNA: TGTGCCAGCAGCTTATTGGGACAGCTTATCTATGGCTACACCTTC. This encodes CASSLLGQLIYGYTF. Using reference TRBV5-8 and TRBJ1-2 for the parts outside the CDR3, the full variable domain is EAGVTQSPTHLIKTRGQQATLRCSPISGHTSVYWYQQALGLGLQFLLWYDEGEERNRGNFPPRFSGRQFPNYSSELNVNALELEDSALYLCASSLLGQLIYGYTFGSGTRLTVV.

This clone appeared a few times. The CDR3 DNA sequence: TGTGCCAGCAGCTTCGGCGGAATGGCTAATTCACCCCTCCACTTT. Its protein product is CASSFGGMANSPLHF. The chain recombines TRBV5-6 with TRBJ1-6; D is uncertain. Germline V gene data show CDR1 as SGHDT and CDR2 as YYEEEE. Trimming removed 2 bases at V and 6 bases at J, with 12 bases between. The CDR3 covers 15 residues.

This clone was seen a few times. The rearrangement uses TRBV7-6 and TRBJ2-2; D is possibly TRBD1 (5 bases). The CDR3 covers 16 residues. V was shortened by 0 bases and J by 2 bases, with 10 bases between the two germline ends. Germline CDR1 reads SGHVS; CDR2 reads FNYEAQ. This CDR3 is CASSLAPGQNTGELFF. The CDR3 bases are TGTGCCAGCAGCTTAGCGCCTGGACAAAACACCGGGGAGCTGTTTTTT.

The chain has TRBV21-1 and TRBJ1-2; TRBD1 is the table's D call and was not checked against the DNA. TRBV21-1 is an annotated pseudogene. This CDR3 is built from 15 residues. CDR3 in amino acids: CASSKAPDRGIGYTF. The CDR3 bases are TGTGCCAGCAGCAAAGCCCCTGACAGGGGCATTGGCTACACCTTC.

The CDR3 here is CASSLPQGSNGYTF. For the CDR3, the DNA is TGCGCCAGCAGCTTGCCCCAGGGATCGAATGGCTACACCTTC. This chain joins TRBV5-1 and TRBJ1-2, with a possible D match to TRBD1 (5 bases). This CDR3 contains 14 residues. The V gene's germline CDR1 is SGHRS and CDR2 YFSETQ. Trimming removed 1 base at V and 6 bases at J, with 13 bases between.

The chain employs TRBV7-3 and TRBJ2-1, with unresolved D. The germline gives CDR1 SGHTA, CDR2 FQGTGA. Trimming pared 5 bases from V and 1 base from J, leaving 12 bases between. There are 15 residues in the CDR3. The CDR3 reads CASSPNAGSYNEQFF. CDR3 DNA: TGTGCCAGCAGCCCCAACGCCGGGTCCTACAATGAGCAGTTCTTC.

This clone was detected only once. The J gene is TRBJ2-3, the V gene TRBV5-1; 8 nucleotides agree with TRBD2. The CDR3 consists of 14 residues. Germline CDR1 is SGHRS and CDR2 is YFSETQ. The junction had 8 bases not matched to a gene; V was cut back by 9 bases and J by 2 bases. The CDR3 spells CATNSGAYTDTQYF. CDR3 nucleotides: TGCGCCACCAATAGCGGGGCTTACACAGATACGCAGTATTTT.

This chain connects TRBV5-1 to TRBJ2-6; D gene uncertain. The CDR3 covers 14 residues. Between the trimmed V and J ends, which lost 5 bases and 0 bases, there was a span of 6 bases. Looked up from germline, CDR1 is SGHRS and CDR2 is YFSETQ. CDR3 loop: CASRSGSGANVLTF. CDR3 nucleotide sequence: TGCGCCAGCAGGTCGGGCTCTGGGGCCAACGTCCTGACTTTC.